Each of the 11 T cell receptor beta chains below was sequenced from the same sample in a study of T cells in Graves' hyperthyroidism and ophthalmopathy. TCR beta CDR3 regions were amplified from RNA transcripts. The HTBI primer set was used in a first-round RT-PCR of the TCR CDR3. TCRdb redid the calling of the multiplex PCR reads with MiXCR, one entry per CDR3 protein. The sample has around 600,000 distinct CDR3 sequences; about a sixth are singletons. What was sequenced was blood. The receptors were gathered from a woman aged 40 to 50 with Graves' ophthalmopathy.

This clonotype has a count of ten or more. The chain links TRBV6-1 to TRBJ2-7, with a possible D match to TRBD2 (5 bases). This CDR3 spans 17 amino acids. The germline V and J ends were trimmed by 2 bases and 4 bases, with 21 bases remaining between them. Germline assignment: CDR1 MNHNS and CDR2 SASEGT. The CDR3 is CASSEKGTTLGVYEQYF. CDR3 coding DNA: TGTGCCAGCAGTGAAAAGGGTACTACCTTGGGAGTTTACGAGCAGTACTTC.

In its sample, this clonotype was seen many times. The chain recombines TRBV20-1 with TRBJ2-7, with D possibly called TRBD1 or TRBD2 (5 bases each). The V gene lost 2 bases and the J gene lost 5 bases, with 16 bases spanning the gap. Per germline, CDR1 DFQATT and CDR2 SNEGSKA (reference sequence). CDR3 length equals 14 residues. The CDR3 coding sequence is TGCAGTGCTAGAACGGCAGTAAGGGACCACGAGCAGTACTTC. Its translation: CSARTAVRDHEQYF.

This chain uses TRBV5-8 with TRBJ1-2; 10 bases line up with TRBD1. Germline lookup yields CDR1 SGHTS and CDR2 YDEGEE. The ends lost 3 bases at V and 7 bases at J; junction bases unmatched: 6. The CDR3 covers 14 residues. CDR3 sequence: CASSSGTGEGGYTF. CDR3 sequence (DNA): TGTGCCAGCAGCTCCGGGACAGGGGAGGGTGGCTACACCTTC.

In its sample, this clonotype was seen a few times. The chain is built from TRBV6-1 and TRBJ2-1; D remains ambiguous. The CDR3 loop spans 11 amino acids. Germline V CDR1 and CDR2: MNHNS, SASEGT. Trimming stripped 5 bases from V and 10 bases from J, with 9 bases between. Written as DNA, the CDR3 is TGTGCCAGCAGTCTAACCCGGGAGCAGTTCTTC. Translated: CASSLTREQFF.

This clonotype has a count of ten or more. J is TRBJ1-5 and V is TRBV2; unclear D gene. This CDR3 contains 16 residues. The ends were cut back, 8 bases at V and 0 bases at J, with 17 bases in the middle. CDR1 SNHLY and CDR2 FYNNEI come from the germline V gene. CDR3: CASRPQAGYSNQPQHF. CDR3 in DNA: TGTGCCAGCCGCCCCCAGGCGGGATATAGCAATCAGCCCCAGCATTTT.

This clonotype was seen repeatedly, ten times or more. This chain uses TRBV12-3 or TRBV12-4 with TRBJ2-3; possible D gene TRBD1, 6 bases. CDR3 length: 13 residues. Trimming shortened V by 6 bases and J by 5 bases, and 12 bases separated the two germline ends. This chain's CDR3 is CASRPTGLDTQYF. The CDR3 coding sequence is TGTGCCAGCAGACCCACAGGGTTAGATACGCAGTATTTT.

V and J are TRBV27 and TRBJ2-7, with D possibly being TRBD2 (7 bases). Trimming took 5 bases from V and 9 from J, leaving 23 bases between them. This CDR3 has 15 residues. The germline CDR1 and CDR2 sequences are MNHEY and SMNVEV (reference sequence). The CDR3 nucleotides are TGTGCCAGCAGTACTATGGGGGGCCGTTCGGGGGGGCAGTACTTC. Its translation is CASSTMGGRSGGQYF.

This clonotype was detected many times. The rearrangement uses TRBV11-2 and TRBJ2-5; D is possibly TRBD1 (6 bases). The CDR3 has 15 amino acids. V was cut by 1 base and J by 5 bases, with 14 bases left in between. The germline V gene has CDR1 SGHAT and CDR2 FQNNGV. The CDR3 DNA reads as TGTGCCAGCAGCTTAGGGCCAGGGGAGATGGAGACCCAGTACTTC. It codes for CASSLGPGEMETQYF.

This clonotype was counted many times. The chain is built from TRBV11-2 and TRBJ2-1; 13 bases align to TRBD2. Trimming at V came to 4 bases and at J to 5 bases, leaving 8 bases not matched to a gene. The CDR3 extends over 17 amino acids. The V gene's germline CDR1 is SGHAT and CDR2 FQNNGV. The CDR3 sequence is CASSSWTSGRTNNEQFF. In DNA form, the CDR3 reads TGTGCCAGCAGCTCCTGGACTAGCGGGAGAACTAACAATGAGCAGTTCTTC. Based on the CDR3 plus reference TRBV11-2 and TRBJ2-1, the full variable domain is EAGVAQSPRYKIIEKRQSVAFWCNPISGHATLYWYQQILGQGPKLLIQFQNNGVVDDSQLPKDRFSAERLKGVDSTLKIQPAKLEDSAVYLCASSSWTSGRTNNEQFFGPGTRLTVL.

This clonotype was observed at least ten times. V gene TRBV5-5 combines with J gene TRBJ1-6; no firm D call. This CDR3 is built from 14 residues. CDR1 and CDR2 (germline): SGHKS, YYEKEE (reference sequence). Between the trimmed V and J ends, which lost 2 bases and 7 bases, there was a span of 10 bases. The CDR3 reads CASSFGHPNSPLHF. The CDR3 coding sequence is TGTGCCAGCAGCTTCGGCCACCCGAATTCACCCCTCCACTTT.

This clonotype was seen at least ten times. This rearrangement joins TRBV20-1 to TRBJ1-1; TRBD1 matches at 8 bases. With V trimmed by 1 base and J by 0 bases, 4 bases remained unmatched. The CDR3 is made up of 15 amino acids. Germline values: CDR1 DFQATT, CDR2 SNEGSKA (reference sequence). As DNA, the CDR3 is TGCAGTGCTAGAGTGACAGGGGCCATGAACACTGAAGCTTTCTTT. Protein: CSARVTGAMNTEAFF.